These 2 T cell receptor beta chains were all obtained from the same sample, sequenced in a study of T cell responses to AZD1222 COVID-19 vaccine. TCRdb's table, derived via immunoSEQ multiplex PCR, lists solely in-frame clones and lacks some. This sample has some 86,000 clones; about 92% occur once, and the top ten carry around 5.2%. The material was peripheral blood, obtained on day 0 of AZD1222 vaccination. All receptors come from an adult in good health.

V usage is TRBV6-5 and J usage is TRBJ2-1; 8 nucleotides match TRBD1. V trimming: 4 bases; J trimming: 8 bases; junction bases outside the gene matches: 4. Germline V lookup: CDR1 MNHEY, CDR2 SVGAGI. CDR3 length: 13 residues. CDR3 nucleotides: TGTGCCAGCAGTTTGGACAGGGACTATGAGCAGTTCTTC. Protein: CASSLDRDYEQFF.

This clone was picked up one time. The chain carries TRBV18 and TRBJ2-3; 13 nucleotides match TRBD2. The CDR3 length is 18 residues. J was trimmed by 2 bases and V by 1 base; bases with no gene match: 6. Germline V lookup: CDR1 KGHSH, CDR2 LQKENI. CDR3 DNA: TGTGCCAGCTCACCACTTCTCGGACTAGCGGGGGCCACAGATACGCAGTATTTT. Translated, it gives CASSPLLGLAGATDTQYF.